A single sample is the source of the 5 T cell receptor beta chains below, sequenced in a study of Ad26.COV2.S vaccination and SARS-CoV-2 variants. Assay: immunoSEQ multiplex PCR; the TCRdb copy retains only in-frame clones and omits some. The sample lists around 450,000 clones, about nine tenths occurring once. Treatment here: roughly 20 received Ad26.COV2.S at low or high dose, single or two shots; about 5 received placebo; per-sample allocation not given. Material that was analyzed had been drawn on day 63 after the first vaccine or placebo injection. The specimen comprised peripheral blood, sampled in a trial of Ad26.COV2.S vaccine versus placebo. The receptors were sampled from a person between 18 and 65 years old who received the Ad26.COV2.S COVID-19 vaccine or a placebo.

As to this clone: One base away lies a much larger clone, so this may be a sequencing read error. The chain couples TRBV24-1 to TRBJ2-1; D gene unclear. Germline-derived CDR1 and CDR2 are KGHDR and SFDVKD. The length of the CDR3 is 11 residues. The V gene lost 4 bases and the J gene lost 10 bases, with 7 bases spanning the gap. CDR3 sequence reads: CATSEANEQFF. CDR3 DNA sequence: TGTGCCACCAGTGAGGCGAACGAGCAGTTCTTC.

This chain links TRBV4-3 with TRBJ2-1; D not resolved. Germline assignment: CDR1 LGHNA and CDR2 YSLEER. CDR3 length: 13 amino acids. Trimming took 4 bases from V and 8 from J, leaving 12 bases between them. As DNA, the CDR3 is TGCGCCAGCAGCCTCTTGCCCGCGGATGAGCAGTTCTTC. Protein product: CASSLLPADEQFF.

The J gene is TRBJ2-2, the V gene TRBV7-9; D unclear. Germline assignment: CDR1 SEHNR and CDR2 FQNEAQ (reference sequence). V lost 5 bases and J lost 1, with 5 bases in between. The CDR3 spans 13 residues. The DNA of the CDR3 is TGTGCCAGCAGCCGGGTGAACACCGGGGAGCTGTTTTTT. Translated, it gives CASSRVNTGELFF.

This clone was counted once. The gene calls are TRBV29-1 and TRBJ2-7; 10 positions agree with TRBD1. The CDR3 is 14 amino acids. The junction had 11 bases not matched to a gene; V was cut back by 7 bases and J by 5 bases. Germline V gene lookup returns CDR1 SQVTM and CDR2 ANQGSEA. Here the CDR3 reads CSGQTGTGVDEQYF. CDR3 DNA sequence: TGCAGCGGACAAACCGGGACAGGGGTCGACGAGCAGTACTTC.

The J gene is TRBJ2-3, the V gene TRBV9; D unresolved. The CDR3 sequence is 14 residues long. From germline, CDR1 is SGDLS and CDR2 YYNGEE. Trimming removed 0 bases at V and 1 base at J, with 6 bases between. The CDR3 loop is CASSVAPRTDTQYF. The CDR3 DNA reads as TGTGCCAGCAGCGTAGCTCCGCGCACAGATACGCAGTATTTT.